This TCR beta chain was identified in a study of cytomegalovirus exposure and HLA in healthy donors. Study-wide results and caveats: In a later analysis, TCR beta V- and J-gene trimming showed a link to a missense DCLRE1C variant.

The CDR3 is 14 amino acids. V lost 5 bases and J lost 3; bases outside the gene matches: 6. Per the germline V gene, CDR1 is SEHNR and CDR2 is FQNEAQ (reference sequence). PCR used 60 Vbeta primers and 13 Jbeta primers. Profiled with immunoSEQ multiplex PCR; TCRdb holds only in-frame clones, not every one. The top ten hold 0.2% to 0.25% of the sample, which has under 250,000 clones, 70% to 90% seen once. About this clone itself: Its specificity is not known.

The clonotype originates from a girl aged 2 to 9 in good health and CMV-seronegative. Sequenced material: PBMCs. This chain connects TRBV7-9 to TRBJ2-7; 8 bases align to TRBD2. The CDR3 nucleotides read TGTGCCAGCAGCCGCCCGGGAGGGTACTACGAGCAGTACTTC. Protein product: CASSRPGGYYEQYF.